Given below is one TCR beta chain in context. The junction differs from germline at one of its ends, possibly a read error. In the same sample, other DNA sequences code for this CDR3. Germline V gene data show CDR1 as SQVTM and CDR2 as ANQGSEA. The CDR3 totals 14 residues. The authors' processing: Researchers report that nucleated cell counts were estimated from reference gene primer amplification. Generated by immunoSEQ multiplex PCR, the TCRdb table keeps only in-frame clones and is missing some. V and J calls and clone size come straight from that table; D and trimming were deduced from the DNA. The sample lists roughly 50,000 clones, 90% occurring once. This entry comes from a study of blood T cell repertoires in COVID-19. Study information: Donors in the United States, Italy and Spain gave samples during acute or convalescent COVID-19. In each case, the material was cDNA or gDNA derived from T cells, B-cell-depleted T cells, or PBMCs.

V is TRBV29-1 and J is TRBJ2-5; 7 bases align to TRBD1. Sequenced input: peripheral blood. This TCR was sampled from a man aged 45 to 65 with acute or convalescent COVID-19. The CDR3 here is CSVAPGGKGETQYF. The CDR3, as DNA: TGCAGCGTTGCGCCAGGGGGTAAGGGGGAGACTCAGTACTTC.